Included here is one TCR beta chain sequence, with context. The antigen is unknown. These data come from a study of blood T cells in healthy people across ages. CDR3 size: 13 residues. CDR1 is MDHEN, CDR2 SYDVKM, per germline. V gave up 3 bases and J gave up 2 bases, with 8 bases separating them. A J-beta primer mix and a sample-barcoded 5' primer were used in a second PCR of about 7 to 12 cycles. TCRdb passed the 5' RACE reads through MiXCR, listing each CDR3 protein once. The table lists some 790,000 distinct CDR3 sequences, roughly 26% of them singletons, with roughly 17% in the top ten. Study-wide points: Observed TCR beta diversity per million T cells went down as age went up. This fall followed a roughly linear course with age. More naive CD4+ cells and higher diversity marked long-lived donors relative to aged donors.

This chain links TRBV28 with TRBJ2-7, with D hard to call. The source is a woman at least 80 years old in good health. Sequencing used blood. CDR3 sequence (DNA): TGTGCCAGCAGTTTGAACAACCCCTACGAGCAGTACTTC. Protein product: CASSLNNPYEQYF.